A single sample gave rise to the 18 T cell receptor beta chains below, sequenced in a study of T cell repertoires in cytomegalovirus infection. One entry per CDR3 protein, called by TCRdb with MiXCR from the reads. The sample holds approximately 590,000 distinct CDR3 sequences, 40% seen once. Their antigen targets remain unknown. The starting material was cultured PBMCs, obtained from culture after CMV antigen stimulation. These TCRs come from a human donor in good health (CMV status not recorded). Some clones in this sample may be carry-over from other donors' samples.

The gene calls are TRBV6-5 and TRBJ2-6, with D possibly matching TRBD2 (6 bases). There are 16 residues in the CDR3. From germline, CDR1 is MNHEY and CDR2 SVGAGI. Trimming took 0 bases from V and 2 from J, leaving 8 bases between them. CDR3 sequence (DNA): TGTGCCAGCAGTTACTCGACGGGAGCTGGGGCCAACGTCCTGACTTTC. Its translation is CASSYSTGAGANVLTF.

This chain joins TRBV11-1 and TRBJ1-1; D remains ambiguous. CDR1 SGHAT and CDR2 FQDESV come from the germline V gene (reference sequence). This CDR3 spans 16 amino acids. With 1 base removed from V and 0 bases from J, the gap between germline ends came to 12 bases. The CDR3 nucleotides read TGTGCCAGCAGCTTAGTGGGCTGGCACATGAACACTGAAGCTTTCTTT. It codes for CASSLVGWHMNTEAFF. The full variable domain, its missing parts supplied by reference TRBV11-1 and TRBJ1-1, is EAEVAQSPRYKITEKSQAVAFWCDPISGHATLYWYRQILGQGPELLVQFQDESVVDDSQLPKDRFSAERLKGVDSTLKIQPAELGDSAMYLCASSLVGWHMNTEAFFGQGTRLTVV.

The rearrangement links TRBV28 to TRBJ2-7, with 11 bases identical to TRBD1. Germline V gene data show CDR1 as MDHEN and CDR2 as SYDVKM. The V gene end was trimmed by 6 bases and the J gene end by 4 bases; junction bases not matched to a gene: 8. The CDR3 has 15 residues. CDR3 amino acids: CASRGGTGGPYEQYF. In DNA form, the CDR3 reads TGTGCCAGCAGGGGGGGGACAGGGGGACCTTACGAGCAGTACTTC.

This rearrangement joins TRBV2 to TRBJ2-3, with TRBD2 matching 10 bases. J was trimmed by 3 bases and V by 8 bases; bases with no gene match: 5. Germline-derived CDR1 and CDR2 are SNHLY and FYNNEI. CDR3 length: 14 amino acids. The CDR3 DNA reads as TGTGCCAGCCAGCGGGAGGGCCCGACAGATACGCAGTATTTT. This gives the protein CASQREGPTDTQYF.

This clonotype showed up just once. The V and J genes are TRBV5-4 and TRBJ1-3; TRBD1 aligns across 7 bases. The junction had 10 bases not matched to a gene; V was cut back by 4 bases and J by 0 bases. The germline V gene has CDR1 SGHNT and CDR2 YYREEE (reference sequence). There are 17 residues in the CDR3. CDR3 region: CASSQGKDRPSGNTIYF. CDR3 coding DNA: TGTGCCAGCAGCCAGGGCAAGGACAGGCCCTCTGGAAACACCATATATTTT.

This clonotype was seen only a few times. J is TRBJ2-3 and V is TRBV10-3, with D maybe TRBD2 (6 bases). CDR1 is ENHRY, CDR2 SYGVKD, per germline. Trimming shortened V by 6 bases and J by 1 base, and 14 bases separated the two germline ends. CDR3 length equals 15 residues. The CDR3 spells CAIRSDKRGTDTQYF. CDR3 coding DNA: TGTGCCATCAGGAGCGACAAGCGGGGCACAGATACGCAGTATTTT.

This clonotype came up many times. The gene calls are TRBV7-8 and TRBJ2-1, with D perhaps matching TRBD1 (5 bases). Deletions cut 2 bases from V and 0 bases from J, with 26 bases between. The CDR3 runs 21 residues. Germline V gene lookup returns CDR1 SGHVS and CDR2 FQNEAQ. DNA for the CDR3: TGTGCCAGCAGCTTACGGCCTTTGCACAGGATTTTCTCGAGCTCCTACAATGAGCAGTTCTTC. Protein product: CASSLRPLHRIFSSSYNEQFF.

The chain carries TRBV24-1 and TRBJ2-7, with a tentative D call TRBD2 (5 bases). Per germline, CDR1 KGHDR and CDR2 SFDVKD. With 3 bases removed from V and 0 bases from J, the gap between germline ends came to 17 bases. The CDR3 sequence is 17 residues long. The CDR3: CATSDPLLGRVSYEQYF. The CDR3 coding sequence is TGTGCCACCAGTGATCCCCTACTAGGACGGGTCTCCTACGAGCAGTACTTC.

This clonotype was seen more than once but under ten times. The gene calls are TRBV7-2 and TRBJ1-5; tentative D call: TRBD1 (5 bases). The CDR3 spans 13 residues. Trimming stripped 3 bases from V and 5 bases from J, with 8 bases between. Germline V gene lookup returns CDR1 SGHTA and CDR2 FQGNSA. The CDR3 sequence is CASSFRADQPQHF. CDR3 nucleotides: TGTGCCAGCAGCTTCAGGGCTGATCAGCCCCAGCATTTT.

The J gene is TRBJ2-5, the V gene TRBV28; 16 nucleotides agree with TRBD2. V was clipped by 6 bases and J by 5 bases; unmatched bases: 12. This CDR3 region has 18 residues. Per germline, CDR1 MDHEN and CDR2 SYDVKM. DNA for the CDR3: TGTGCCAGCAGCAAAACGGGACTAGCGGGGGGGCCGGGGGAGACCCAGTACTTC. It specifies CASSKTGLAGGPGETQYF.

DNA for the CDR3: TGTGCCAGTAGCCGACAGATTCAGCCCCAGCATTTT. As protein: CASSRQIQPQHF. The V call is TRBV19, the J call TRBJ1-5; TRBD1 might be the D (5 bases). Trimming cost V 6 bases and J 6 bases, with 9 bases left between them. The CDR3 runs 12 residues. Germline CDR1 is LNHDA and CDR2 is SQIVND (reference sequence).

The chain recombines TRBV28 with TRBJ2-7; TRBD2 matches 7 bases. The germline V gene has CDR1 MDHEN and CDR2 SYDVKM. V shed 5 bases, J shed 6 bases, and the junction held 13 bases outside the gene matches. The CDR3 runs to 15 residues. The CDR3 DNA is TGTGCCAGCAGTATGGGGGGGACCTGGGGTGGCGAGCAGTACTTC. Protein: CASSMGGTWGGEQYF.

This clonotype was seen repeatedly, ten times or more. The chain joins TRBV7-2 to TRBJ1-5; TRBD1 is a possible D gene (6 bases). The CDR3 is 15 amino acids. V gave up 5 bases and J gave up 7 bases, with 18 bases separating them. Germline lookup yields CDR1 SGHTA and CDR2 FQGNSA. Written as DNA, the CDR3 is TGTGCCAGCAGCATGGGGGCAGGCATGCAACAGCCCCAGCATTTT. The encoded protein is CASSMGAGMQQPQHF. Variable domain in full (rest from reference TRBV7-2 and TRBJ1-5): GAGVSQSPSNKVTEKGKDVELRCDPISGHTALYWYRQSLGQGLEFLIYFQGNSAPDKSGLPSDRFSAERTGGSVSTLTIQRTQQEDSAVYLCASSMGAGMQQPQHFGDGTRLSIL.

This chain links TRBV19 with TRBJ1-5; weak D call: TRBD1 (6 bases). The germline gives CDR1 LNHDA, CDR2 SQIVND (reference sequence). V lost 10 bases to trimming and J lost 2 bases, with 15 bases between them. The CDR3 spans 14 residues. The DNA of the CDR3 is TGTGCCACTATCCCACAGGGTCGCAATCAGCCCCAGCATTTT. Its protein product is CATIPQGRNQPQHF.

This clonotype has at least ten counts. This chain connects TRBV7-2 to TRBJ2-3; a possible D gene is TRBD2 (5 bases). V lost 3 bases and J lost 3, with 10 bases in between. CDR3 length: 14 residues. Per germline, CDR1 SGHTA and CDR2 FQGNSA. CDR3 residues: CASSFSVSTDTQYF. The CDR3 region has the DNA TGTGCCAGCAGCTTTAGCGTTTCGACAGATACGCAGTATTTT.

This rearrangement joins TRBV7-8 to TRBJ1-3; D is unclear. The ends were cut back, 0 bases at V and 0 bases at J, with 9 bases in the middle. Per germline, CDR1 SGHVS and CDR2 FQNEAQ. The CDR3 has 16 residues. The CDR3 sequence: CASSLAYGPSGNTIYF. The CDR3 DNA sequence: TGTGCCAGCAGCTTAGCATACGGGCCCTCTGGAAACACCATATATTTT.

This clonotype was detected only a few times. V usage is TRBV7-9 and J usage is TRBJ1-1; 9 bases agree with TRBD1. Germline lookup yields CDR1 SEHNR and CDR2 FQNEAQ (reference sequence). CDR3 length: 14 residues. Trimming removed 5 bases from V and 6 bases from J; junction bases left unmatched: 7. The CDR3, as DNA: TGTGCCAGCAGCATACAGGGGGCAACCCCTGAAGCTTTCTTT. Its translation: CASSIQGATPEAFF.

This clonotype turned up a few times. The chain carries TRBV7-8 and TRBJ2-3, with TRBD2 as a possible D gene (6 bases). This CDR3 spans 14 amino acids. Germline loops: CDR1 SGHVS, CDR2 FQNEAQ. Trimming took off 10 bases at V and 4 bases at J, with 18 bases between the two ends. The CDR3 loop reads CAISRREWADTQYF. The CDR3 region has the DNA TGTGCCATCTCGAGGAGGGAGTGGGCAGATACGCAGTATTTT.